This T cell receptor (beta chain) derives from a study of shared clonotypes between healthy human individuals. In the original workflow: Filtering was not the same, since immunoSEQ gave junction-only sequences without quality scores. Data came from immunoSEQ multiplex PCR; TCRdb stores just in-frame clones and leaves some out. The V and J calls and the clone size are those of that table, but D and trimming were determined from the DNA. The sample contains hundreds of thousands of clones, about three quarters of which appear only once. The CDR3 runs to 15 residues. The germline V and J ends were trimmed by 2 bases and 2 bases, with 12 bases remaining between them. Per germline, CDR1 SGHTA and CDR2 FQGTGA.

The chain joins TRBV7-3 to TRBJ1-1; D call uncertain. Sequenced: memory CD4+ T cells sorted from blood. This sample's subset: CD45RA-negative fraction. This sequence was found in a woman in her twenties or thirties in good health. CDR3 region: CASSLSQSQNTEAFF. As DNA, the CDR3 is TGTGCCAGCAGCTTATCACAGTCCCAAAACACTGAAGCTTTCTTT.